The following is a TCR beta chain sequence with its context. As yet, its antigen is unknown. Barcoded TCR alpha and TCR beta cDNA libraries with UMIs came from 5'RACE using constant-segment primers. TCRdb reanalysed the 5' RACE reads using MiXCR and keeps one entry per CDR3 protein. The table records approximately 34,000 distinct CDR3 sequences, just under 8% of them present only once. This record comes from a study of T-cell memory formation after mild COVID-19. Across the whole study: The study found TCR clusters largely donor specific. Whole-study results and caveats: Day 15 to 85 contracting clones showed balanced CD4/CD8; later expanders leaned CD4+. There were some responding clones in pre-infection memory, which suggested that cross-reactive memory had joined.

V was clipped by 6 bases and J by 3 bases, with 15 bases between them. Germline lookup yields CDR1 DFQATT and CDR2 SNEGSKA (reference sequence). CDR3 size: 13 residues. Sequencing used PBMCs or a T cell subset sorted from them (not recorded which). The V call is TRBV20-1, the J call TRBJ2-7; possible D gene TRBD2, 6 bases. This TCR was recovered from a man aged 18 to 29 who had mild COVID-19 (a few samples of this study predate the infection). Cell type and time point are not known. CDR3 in amino acids: CSAGGAPFYEQYF. CDR3 DNA: TGCAGTGCCGGCGGGGCGCCATTCTACGAGCAGTACTTC.